One sample yielded the 25 T cell receptor beta chains listed below, sequenced in a study of blood T cell repertoires in COVID-19. The method was immunoSEQ multiplex PCR; TCRdb's version includes in-frame clones alone and lacks a portion of them. The table records 25,000 to 30,000 clones, roughly 87% of them present only once. What was sequenced was peripheral blood. The receptor source for this set is a human donor in a cohort sampled during active COVID-19.

The chain employs TRBV2 and TRBJ1-3, with D possibly matching TRBD1 (5 bases). Trimming cost V 8 bases and J 0 bases, with 8 bases left between them. Germline-derived CDR1 and CDR2 are SNHLY and FYNNEI. The CDR3 covers 13 residues. CDR3 sequence reads: CASRGSSGNTIYF. The CDR3 bases are TGTGCCAGCCGGGGGAGCTCTGGAAACACCATATATTTT.

The chain joins TRBV15 to TRBJ2-3; 7 bases are a match to TRBD2. The CDR3 extends over 15 amino acids. Germline CDR1 LNHNV, CDR2 YYDKDF (reference sequence). Trimming took 0 bases from V and 5 from J; bases not matched to a gene: 5. CDR3 sequence (DNA): TGTGCCACCAGCAGAGATTCCGGGAGGATAGATACGCAGTATTTT. Translating it yields CATSRDSGRIDTQYF. Full variable domain (missing parts from reference TRBV15 and TRBJ2-3): DAMVIQNPRYQVTQFGKPVTLSCSQTLNHNVMYWYQQKSSQAPKLLFHYYDKDFNNEADTPDNFQSRRPNTSFCFLDIRSPGLGDTAMYLCATSRDSGRIDTQYFGPGTRLTVL.

The chain links TRBV9 to TRBJ2-3; TRBD2 might be the D (5 bases). The length of the CDR3 is 15 residues. V was cut by 0 bases and J by 1 base, with 9 bases left in between. The germline CDR1 and CDR2 sequences are SGDLS and YYNGEE. CDR3 coding DNA: TGTGCCAGCAGCGTAGATCCAGCGGGCACAGATACGCAGTATTTT. This sequence encodes CASSVDPAGTDTQYF.

The V call is TRBV5-5, the J call TRBJ1-6; maybe TRBD1 (5 bases). The CDR3 runs 13 residues. V dropped 4 bases and J dropped 12 bases, with 14 bases sitting between them. CDR1 and CDR2 from the germline V gene are SGHKS and YYEKEE (reference sequence). DNA of the CDR3: TGTGCCAGCAGCGCGGAGGGACTTCTACCCCTCCACTTT. Translating it yields CASSAEGLLPLHF. The whole variable domain, filled in from reference TRBV5-5 and TRBJ1-6, reads DAGVTQSPTHLIKTRGQQVTLRCSPISGHKSVSWYQQVLGQGPQFIFQYYEKEERGRGNFPDRFSARQFPNYSSELNVNALLLGDSALYLCASSAEGLLPLHFGNGTRLTVT.

V usage is TRBV19 and J usage is TRBJ2-3, with 15 bases that match TRBD2. Losses at the gene ends were 9 bases for V and 7 bases for J; bases not matched to a gene: 5. Germline CDR1 reads LNHDA; CDR2 reads SQIVND (reference sequence). CDR3 length: 14 residues. The CDR3 region is CASGLAGGRHTQYF. CDR3 bases: TGTGCCAGCGGACTAGCGGGGGGGAGGCATACGCAGTATTTT.

Notes on this clone: This specimen includes other DNA sequences encoding the same CDR3. The chain has TRBV6-6 and TRBJ2-7; TRBD2 matches at 7 bases. The CDR3 is made up of 16 amino acids. Germline-derived CDR1 and CDR2 are MNHNY and SVGAGI (reference sequence). V dropped 0 bases and J dropped 5; count of bases not matched to a gene: 10. This CDR3 reads CASSYSKGGSTDEQYF. The CDR3 DNA reads TGTGCCAGCAGTTACTCGAAGGGCGGGAGCACCGACGAGCAGTACTTC.

The V and J genes are TRBV28 and TRBJ2-7; tentatively, D is TRBD2 (6 bases). The CDR3 sequence is 14 residues long. Germline values: CDR1 MDHEN, CDR2 SYDVKM. Trimming cost V 9 bases and J 2 bases, with 17 bases left between them. The CDR3 coding sequence is TGTGCCAGTCTCCCGGGACTCCGCACCTACGAGCAGTACTTC. It encodes CASLPGLRTYEQYF. Using reference TRBV28 and TRBJ2-7 for the parts outside the CDR3, the full variable domain is DVKVTQSSRYLVKRTGEKVFLECVQDMDHENMFWYRQDPGLGLRLIYFSYDVKMKEKGDIPEGYSVSREKKERFSLILESASTNQTSMYLCASLPGLRTYEQYFGPGTRLTVT.

The chain uses TRBV2 and TRBJ2-7; 10 nucleotides align to TRBD2. The CDR3 is 18 residues long. Trimming cost V 6 bases and J 1 base; bases outside gene matches: 15. CDR1 is SNHLY, CDR2 FYNNEI, per germline. The CDR3 nucleotides are TGTGCCAGCAGCTGGGGGACTAGCGTTTTTGGGGGGTCCTACGAGCAGTACTTC. It translates to CASSWGTSVFGGSYEQYF.

This clone was observed a single time. The V gene is TRBV3-1 (or the pseudogene TRBV3-2), the J gene TRBJ2-1; TRBD2 matches at 14 bases. V shed 1 base, J shed 6 bases, and the junction held 2 bases outside the gene matches. Per the germline V gene, CDR1 is LGHDT and CDR2 is YNNKEL (reference sequence). The CDR3 is 16 amino acids. CDR3 sequence: CASSQGLAGGVNEQFF. DNA of the CDR3: TGTGCCAGCAGCCAAGGACTAGCGGGAGGGGTCAATGAGCAGTTCTTC.

The chain combines TRBV5-1 with TRBJ2-4; TRBD2 aligns across 13 bases. CDR3 length: 19 residues. Germline CDR1 and CDR2: SGHRS and YFSETQ. The V segment lost 3 bases and the J segment 2 bases; nucleotides outside the gene matches: 11. The CDR3 DNA reads as TGCGCCAGCAGCTCCATGGACACACTAGCGGGAGGGCCCAAAAACATTCAGTACTTC. It is translated as CASSSMDTLAGGPKNIQYF.

The V and J genes are TRBV5-1 and TRBJ2-3, with TRBD2 matching 12 bases. Germline V gene lookup returns CDR1 SGHRS and CDR2 YFSETQ. With 2 bases clipped from V and 5 bases from J, the junction kept 12 bases outside the gene matches. The CDR3 extends over 18 amino acids. In nucleotides, the CDR3 is TGCGCCAGCAGCTTAAGGTCCCCGACTAGCGGGGGAGTAGATACGCAGTATTTT. It codes for CASSLRSPTSGGVDTQYF.

V gene TRBV18 combines with J gene TRBJ2-7; D is ambiguous. The V gene's germline CDR1 is KGHSH and CDR2 LQKENI. The CDR3 totals 13 residues. Between the trimmed V and J ends, which lost 4 bases and 0 bases, there was a span of 7 bases. CDR3 in amino acids: CASSRGDSYEQYF. DNA of the CDR3: TGTGCCAGCTCACGCGGTGACTCCTACGAGCAGTACTTC.

V and J are TRBV4-1 and TRBJ2-5; TRBD2 matches at 14 bases. V shed 2 bases, J shed 5 bases, and the junction held 7 bases outside the gene matches. The CDR3 totals 17 residues. Germline V gene lookup returns CDR1 MGHRA and CDR2 YSYEKL. CDR3 DNA: TGCGCCAGCAGCCAACCGGGACTAGCGGGAGTTGATGAGACCCAGTACTTC. It codes for CASSQPGLAGVDETQYF.

CDR3 in DNA: TGTGCCAGCAGTCTCCCAGGGACAGGGGTCCCAGTCTATGGCTACACCTTC. This codes for CASSLPGTGVPVYGYTF. The chain employs TRBV6-2 or TRBV6-3 and TRBJ1-2; 10 bases map to TRBD1. The CDR3 sequence is 17 residues long. CDR1 is MNHEY and CDR2 is SVGEGT in the germline V gene. After removal of 5 bases from V and 4 bases from J, the junction contained 13 bases not matched to a gene.

This clone was seen just once. The gene calls are TRBV4-1 and TRBJ2-3, with D hard to call. The CDR3 is 18 amino acids. Trimming stripped 2 bases from V and 1 base from J, with 19 bases between. CDR1 and CDR2 from the germline V gene are MGHRA and YSYEKL. CDR3 bases: TGCGCCAGCAGCCAATCTCTTCCCCGCGGAGCCGGCACAGATACGCAGTATTTT. Its protein product is CASSQSLPRGAGTDTQYF.

The rearrangement links TRBV18 to TRBJ2-5; the D is unclear. The CDR3 spans 13 residues. Trimming took off 3 bases at V and 5 bases at J, with 10 bases between the two ends. Germline V gives CDR1 KGHSH, CDR2 LQKENI. The CDR3 is CASSPPKAETQYF. The CDR3 coding sequence is TGTGCCAGCTCACCTCCTAAAGCGGAGACCCAGTACTTC.

This rearrangement joins TRBV3-1 (or the pseudogene TRBV3-2) to TRBJ1-1, with 7 bases matching TRBD1. CDR3 length: 16 amino acids. Germline values: CDR1 LGHDT, CDR2 YNNKEL (reference sequence). V lost 4 bases and J lost 5; bases outside the gene matches: 13. CDR3 in amino acids: CASSPAGQGRGTEAFF. The CDR3 nucleotides read TGTGCCAGCAGCCCGGCTGGACAAGGCAGGGGGACTGAAGCTTTCTTT.

The rearrangement joins TRBV11-2 to TRBJ2-7; no firm D call. V lost 2 bases, J lost 7 bases, and 12 bases lay in between. The germline V gene has CDR1 SGHAT and CDR2 FQNNGV. The CDR3 has 13 residues. The CDR3 coding sequence is TGTGCCAGCAGCTTACAGCGAGACGGGGAGCAGTACTTC. The encoded protein is CASSLQRDGEQYF.

This clone occurred once. The V gene is TRBV10-2, the J gene TRBJ2-3; 8 bases fit TRBD2. There are 15 residues in the CDR3. CDR1 and CDR2 (germline): WSHSY, SAAADI. The V and J ends lost 5 bases and 4 bases, in that order; junction bases with no gene match: 8. The CDR3 is CASSSLAGSADTQYF. CDR3 nucleotide sequence: TGCGCCAGCAGTTCTTTAGCGGGAAGTGCAGATACGCAGTATTTT.

The chain carries TRBV5-1 and TRBJ1-1, with D perhaps matching TRBD1 (5 bases). CDR3 length equals 15 residues. V lost 1 base, J lost 3 bases, and 13 bases lay in between. The germline V gene encodes CDR1 SGHRS and CDR2 YFSETQ. The CDR3 loop is CASSLIVGGDTEAFF. The CDR3 bases are TGCGCCAGCAGCTTGATTGTCGGGGGTGACACTGAAGCTTTCTTT.

The V call is TRBV9, the J call TRBJ1-5, with D hard to call. Germline CDR1 and CDR2: SGDLS and YYNGEE. The ends were cut back, 2 bases at V and 5 bases at J, with 8 bases in the middle. The CDR3 totals 13 residues. This CDR3 reads CASSVRVDQPQHF. The CDR3 DNA is TGTGCCAGCAGCGTTCGGGTTGATCAGCCCCAGCATTTT.

V and J are TRBV7-8 and TRBJ2-6; the D gene is possibly TRBD1 (5 bases). Trimming removed 3 bases from V and 0 bases from J, with 18 bases in between. The CDR3 runs to 19 residues. In germline, CDR1 is SGHVS, CDR2 FQNEAQ. The CDR3 here is CASSFSQGNLFSGANVLTF. The CDR3 DNA reads TGTGCCAGCAGCTTCTCGCAGGGAAATCTTTTCTCTGGGGCCAACGTCCTGACTTTC.

V and J are TRBV7-3 and TRBJ2-5, with TRBD1 matching over 7 bases. Per the germline V gene, CDR1 is SGHTA and CDR2 is FQGTGA. The CDR3 covers 14 residues. J lost 9 bases, V lost 5 bases, and 12 bases had no gene match. The DNA of the CDR3 is TGTGCCAGCAGCATCACCGGGACAGCCGGGCCCCAGTACTTC. It is translated as CASSITGTAGPQYF.

The chain couples TRBV19 to TRBJ1-2, with D perhaps TRBD1 (6 bases). The germline V gene has CDR1 LNHDA and CDR2 SQIVND (reference sequence). V lost 3 bases, J lost 0 bases, and 11 bases lay in between. The CDR3 spans 15 residues. CDR3 bases: TGTGCCAGTAGTATGGACAGCTCCTCTAACTATGGCTACACCTTC. This gives the protein CASSMDSSSNYGYTF.

The V and J genes are TRBV3-1 (or the pseudogene TRBV3-2) and TRBJ2-3; 9 nucleotides match TRBD2. V shed 4 bases and J 0 bases; nucleotides not matched to a gene: 5. CDR3 size: 16 residues. The germline gives CDR1 LGHDT, CDR2 YNNKEL (reference sequence). The CDR3 DNA sequence: TGTGCCAGCAGCCGTCATAGCGGGGGAAGCACAGATACGCAGTATTTT. This gives the protein CASSRHSGGSTDTQYF.